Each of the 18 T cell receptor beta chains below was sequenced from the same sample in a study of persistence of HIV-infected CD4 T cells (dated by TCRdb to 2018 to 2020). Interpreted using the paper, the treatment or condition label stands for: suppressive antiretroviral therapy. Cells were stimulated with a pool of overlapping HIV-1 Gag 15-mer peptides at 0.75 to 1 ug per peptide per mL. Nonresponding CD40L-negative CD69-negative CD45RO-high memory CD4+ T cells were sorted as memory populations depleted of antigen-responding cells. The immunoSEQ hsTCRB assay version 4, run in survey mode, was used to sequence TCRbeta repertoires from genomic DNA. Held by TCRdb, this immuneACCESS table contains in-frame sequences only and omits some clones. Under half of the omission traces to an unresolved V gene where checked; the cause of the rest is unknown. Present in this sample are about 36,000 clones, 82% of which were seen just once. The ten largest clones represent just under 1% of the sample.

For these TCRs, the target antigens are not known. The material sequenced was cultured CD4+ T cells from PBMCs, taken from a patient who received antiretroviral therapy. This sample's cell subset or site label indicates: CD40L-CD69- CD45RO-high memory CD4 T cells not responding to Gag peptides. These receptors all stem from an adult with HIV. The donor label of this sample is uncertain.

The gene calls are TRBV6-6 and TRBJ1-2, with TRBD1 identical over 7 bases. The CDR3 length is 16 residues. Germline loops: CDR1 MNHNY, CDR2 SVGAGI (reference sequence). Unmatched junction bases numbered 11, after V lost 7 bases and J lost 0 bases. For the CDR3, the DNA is TGTGCCAGCACCACAACAGGGGAGAGGGCTAACTATGGCTACACCTTC. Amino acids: CASTTTGERANYGYTF.

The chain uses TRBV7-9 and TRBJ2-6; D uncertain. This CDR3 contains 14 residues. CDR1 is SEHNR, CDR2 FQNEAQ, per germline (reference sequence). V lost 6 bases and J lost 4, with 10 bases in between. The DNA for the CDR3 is TGTGCCAGCAGTAATGACACAGGGGCCAACGTCCTGACTTTC. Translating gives CASSNDTGANVLTF.

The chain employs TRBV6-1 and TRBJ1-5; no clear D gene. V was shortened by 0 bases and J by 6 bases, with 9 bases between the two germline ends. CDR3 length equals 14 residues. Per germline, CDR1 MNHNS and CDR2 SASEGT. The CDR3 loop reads CASSEAPAPQPQHF. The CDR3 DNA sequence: TGTGCCAGCAGTGAAGCGCCGGCCCCTCAGCCCCAGCATTTT.

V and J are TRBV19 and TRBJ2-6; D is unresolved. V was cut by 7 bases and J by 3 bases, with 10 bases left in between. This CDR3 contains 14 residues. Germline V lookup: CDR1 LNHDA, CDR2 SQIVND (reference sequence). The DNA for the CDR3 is TGTGCCAGTACAGTGGGTGGTGGGGCCAACGTCCTGACTTTC. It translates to CASTVGGGANVLTF.

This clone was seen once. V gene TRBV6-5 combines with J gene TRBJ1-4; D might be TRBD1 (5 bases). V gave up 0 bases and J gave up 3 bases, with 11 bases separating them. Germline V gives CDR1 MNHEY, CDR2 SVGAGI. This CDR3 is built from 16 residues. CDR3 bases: TGTGCCAGCAGTTACTCGTCGGGGGGAGCTAATGAAAAACTGTTTTTT. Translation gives CASSYSSGGANEKLFF.

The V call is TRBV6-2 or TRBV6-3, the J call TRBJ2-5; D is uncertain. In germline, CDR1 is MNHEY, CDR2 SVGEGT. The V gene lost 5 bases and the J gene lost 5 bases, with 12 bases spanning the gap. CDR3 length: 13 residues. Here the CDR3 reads CASSAMGKETQYF. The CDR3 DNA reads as TGTGCCAGCAGTGCTATGGGAAAGGAGACCCAGTACTTC.

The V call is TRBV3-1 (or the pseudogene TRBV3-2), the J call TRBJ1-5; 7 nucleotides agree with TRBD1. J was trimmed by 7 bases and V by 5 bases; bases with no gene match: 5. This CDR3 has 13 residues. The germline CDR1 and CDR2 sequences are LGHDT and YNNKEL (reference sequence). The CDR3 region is CASSRGLEQPQHF. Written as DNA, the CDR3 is TGTGCCAGCAGCAGGGGGCTAGAGCAGCCCCAGCATTTT.

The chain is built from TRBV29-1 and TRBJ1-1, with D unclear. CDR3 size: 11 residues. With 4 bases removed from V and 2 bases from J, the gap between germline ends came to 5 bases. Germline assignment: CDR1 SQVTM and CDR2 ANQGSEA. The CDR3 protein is CSVVGNTEAFF. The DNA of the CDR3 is TGCAGCGTTGTTGGAAACACTGAAGCTTTCTTT. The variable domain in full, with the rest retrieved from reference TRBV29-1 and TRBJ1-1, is SAVISQKPSRDICQRGTSLTIQCQVDSQVTMMFWYRQQPGQSLTLIATANQGSEATYESGFVIDKFPISRPNLTFSTLTVSNMSPEDSSIYLCSVVGNTEAFFGQGTRLTVV.

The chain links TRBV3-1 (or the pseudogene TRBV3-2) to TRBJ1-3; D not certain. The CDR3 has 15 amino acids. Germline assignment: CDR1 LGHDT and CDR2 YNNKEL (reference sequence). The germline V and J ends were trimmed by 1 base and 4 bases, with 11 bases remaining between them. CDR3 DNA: TGTGCCAGCAGCCAAGGGAGTGAACCGGGAAACACCATATATTTT. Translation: CASSQGSEPGNTIYF.

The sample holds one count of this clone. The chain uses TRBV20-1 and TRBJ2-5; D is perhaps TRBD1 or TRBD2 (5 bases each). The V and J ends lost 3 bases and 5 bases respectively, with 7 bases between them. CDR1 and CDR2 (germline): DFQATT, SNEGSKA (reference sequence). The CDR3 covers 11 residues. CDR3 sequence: CSASGAETQYF. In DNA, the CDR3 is TGCAGTGCTAGCGGGGCCGAGACCCAGTACTTC.

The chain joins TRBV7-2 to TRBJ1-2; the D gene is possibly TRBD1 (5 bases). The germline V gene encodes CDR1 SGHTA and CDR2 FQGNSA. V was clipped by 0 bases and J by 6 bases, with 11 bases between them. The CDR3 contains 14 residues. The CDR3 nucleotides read TGTGCCAGCAGCTTAGCCGGAGGGGACCATGGCTACACCTTC. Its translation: CASSLAGGDHGYTF.

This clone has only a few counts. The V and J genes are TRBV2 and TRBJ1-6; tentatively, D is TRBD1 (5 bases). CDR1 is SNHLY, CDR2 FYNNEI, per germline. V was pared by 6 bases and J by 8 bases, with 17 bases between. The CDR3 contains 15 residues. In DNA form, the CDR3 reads TGTGCCAGCAGGACGAGAGCAGGGCTAGATTCACCCCTCCACTTT. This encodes CASRTRAGLDSPLHF.

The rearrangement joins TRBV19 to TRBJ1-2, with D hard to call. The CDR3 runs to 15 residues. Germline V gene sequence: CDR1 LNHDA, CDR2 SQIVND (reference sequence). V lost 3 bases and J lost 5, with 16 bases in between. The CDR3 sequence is CASSMLPPVRYGYTF. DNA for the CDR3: TGTGCCAGTAGTATGTTGCCCCCGGTGCGGTATGGCTACACCTTC. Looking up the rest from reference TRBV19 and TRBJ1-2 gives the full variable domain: DGGITQSPKYLFRKEGQNVTLSCEQNLNHDAMYWYRQDPGQGLRLIYYSQIVNDFQKGDIAEGYSVSREKKESFPLTVTSAQKNPTAFYLCASSMLPPVRYGYTFGSGTRLTVV.

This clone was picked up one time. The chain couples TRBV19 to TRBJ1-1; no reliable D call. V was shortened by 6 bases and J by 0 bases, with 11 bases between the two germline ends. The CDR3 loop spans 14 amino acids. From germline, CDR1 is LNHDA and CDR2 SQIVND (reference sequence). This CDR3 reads CASSRGRMNTEAFF. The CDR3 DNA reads TGTGCCAGTAGCCGCGGGCGGATGAACACTGAAGCTTTCTTT.

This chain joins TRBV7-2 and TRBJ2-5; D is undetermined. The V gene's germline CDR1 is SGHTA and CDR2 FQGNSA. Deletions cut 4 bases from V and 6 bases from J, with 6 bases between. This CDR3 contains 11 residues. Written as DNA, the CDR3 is TGTGCCAGCAGCTCCGGGCAGACCCAGTACTTC. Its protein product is CASSSGQTQYF.

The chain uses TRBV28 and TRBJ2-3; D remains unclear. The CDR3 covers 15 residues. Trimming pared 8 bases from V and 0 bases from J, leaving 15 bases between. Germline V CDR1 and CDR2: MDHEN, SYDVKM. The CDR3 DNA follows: TGTGCCAGCTCTAGTTCGGGCACTAGCACAGATACGCAGTATTTT. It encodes CASSSSGTSTDTQYF.

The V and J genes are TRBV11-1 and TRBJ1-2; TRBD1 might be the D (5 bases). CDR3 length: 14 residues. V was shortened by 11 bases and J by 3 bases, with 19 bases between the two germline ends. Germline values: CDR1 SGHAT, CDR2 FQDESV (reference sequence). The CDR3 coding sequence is TGTGCCGCAGGGCAAAGTCCCGCTGACTATGGCTACACCTTC. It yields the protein CAAGQSPADYGYTF. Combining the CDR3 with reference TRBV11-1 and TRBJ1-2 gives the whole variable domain EAEVAQSPRYKITEKSQAVAFWCDPISGHATLYWYRQILGQGPELLVQFQDESVVDDSQLPKDRFSAERLKGVDSTLKIQPAELGDSAMYLCAAGQSPADYGYTFGSGTRLTVV.

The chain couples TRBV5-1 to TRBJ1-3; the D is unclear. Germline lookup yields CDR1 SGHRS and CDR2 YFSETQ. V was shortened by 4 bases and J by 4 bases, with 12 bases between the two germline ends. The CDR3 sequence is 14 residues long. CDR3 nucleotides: TGCGCCAGCAGCCCCAGGACTGACGGAAACACCATATATTTT. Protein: CASSPRTDGNTIYF. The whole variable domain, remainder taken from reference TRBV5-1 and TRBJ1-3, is KAGVTQTPRYLIKTRGQQVTLSCSPISGHRSVSWYQQTPGQGLQFLFEYFSETQRNKGNFPGRFSGRQFSNSRSEMNVSTLELGDSALYLCASSPRTDGNTIYFGEGSWLTVV.